These T cell receptor beta chains were read from a single sample in a study of regulatory T cells in long-lasting Graves disease. Each CDR3 protein is one row after TCRdb ran MiXCR on the multiplex PCR reads. This table holds hundreds of thousands of distinct CDR3 sequences, under 25% found once. This sample comprised peripheral blood mononuclear cells (PBMCs), obtained when the disease was refractory, from a patient treated with antithyroid drugs. These TCRs come from a female donor with Graves disease. CDR3s include the opening cysteine and the closing phenylalanine or tryptophan. Each record gives: V gene, CDR3 length, D gene, clone size, J gene, CDR3 protein, CDR3 DNA. The D gene is left open where the match is weak. Rows may omit the clone size; those that give it use once, few, many or a size class.

>TRBV28|13|TRBD2|few|TRBJ2-3
CASSLLAADTQYF
TGTGCCAGCAGTTTACTAGCGGCAGATACGCAGTATTTT
>TRBV6-1|11|NA|few|TRBJ1-1
CASTDGPRAFF
TGTGCCAGCACGGACGGGCCACGGGCTTTCTTT
>TRBV27|15|TRBD1|many|TRBJ1-4
CASSLRQGPNEKLFF
TGTGCCAGCAGTCTAAGACAGGGACCTAATGAAAAACTGTTTTTT
>TRBV11-2|13|TRBD1|many|TRBJ1-1
CASRLKQGAEAFF
TGTGCCAGCAGGCTCAAACAGGGGGCTGAAGCTTTCTTT
>TRBV6-1|14|TRBD2|NA|TRBJ2-5
CATATSDVSGTQYF
TGTGCAACGGCGACTAGCGATGTATCGGGGACCCAGTACTTC
>TRBV28|16|NA|NA|TRBJ1-5
CASSDPHREPGQPQHF
TGTGCCAGCAGTGACCCCCACAGGGAGCCAGGTCAGCCCCAGCATTTT
>TRBV27|15|NA|many|TRBJ1-1
CASSFREGANTEAFF
TGTGCCAGCAGTTTTCGGGAAGGGGCGAACACTGAAGCTTTCTTT
>TRBV2|14|NA|many|TRBJ1-1
CASSELGGPGEAFF
TGTGCCAGCAGTGAACTCGGGGGGCCTGGTGAAGCTTTCTTT
>TRBV19|19|NA|few|TRBJ1-6
CASSIRPDIGSSYNSPLHF
TGTGCCAGTAGTATACGACCCGACATAGGGAGCTCCTATAATTCACCCCTCCACTTT
>TRBV28|17|NA|many|TRBJ2-7
CASSFPVSGQGDHEQYF
TGTGCCAGCAGTTTCCCCGTAAGCGGGCAGGGTGATCACGAGCAGTACTTC
>TRBV7-3|15|TRBD1|NA|TRBJ2-3
CASSMTGTGGDTQYF
TGTGCCAGCAGCATGACCGGGACAGGGGGCGATACGCAGTATTTT
>TRBV24-1|16|NA|NA|TRBJ2-6
CATSDSGMAGANVLTF
TGTGCCACCAGTGATTCGGGGATGGCTGGGGCCAACGTCCTGACTTTC
>TRBV6-2/TRBV6-3|17|NA|NA|TRBJ2-7
CASSYSGSGALSYEQYF
TGTGCCAGCAGTTACTCAGGTTCAGGGGCCCTATCCTACGAGCAGTACTTC
>TRBV6-2/TRBV6-3|14|NA|few|TRBJ2-7
CASTARAGIYEQYF
TGTGCCAGCACCGCGAGGGCAGGAATCTACGAGCAGTACTTC
>TRBV6-1|13|NA|many|TRBJ1-2
CASTPRDTYGYTF
TGTGCCAGCACCCCCAGGGATACTTATGGCTACACCTTC
>TRBV28|13|NA|many|TRBJ1-2
CAIRPDTKYGYTF
TGTGCCATCCGACCGGACACCAAATATGGCTACACCTTC
>TRBV5-1|14|NA|many|TRBJ1-4
CASSLSSTNEKLFF
TGCGCCAGCAGCTTATCCTCAACTAATGAAAAACTGTTTTTT
>TRBV28|14|TRBD1|many|TRBJ1-1
CASAVGDRNTEAFF
TGTGCCAGCGCAGTTGGGGACAGGAACACTGAAGCTTTCTTT
>TRBV11-2|14|NA|many|TRBJ2-7
CASRLGASRDEQYF
TGTGCCAGCAGATTAGGAGCCAGCCGCGACGAGCAGTACTTC
>TRBV10-3|12|NA|few|TRBJ2-7
CAISGHLHEQYF
TGTGCCATCAGTGGCCATCTGCACGAGCAGTACTTC
>TRBV9|13|TRBD2|NA|TRBJ2-5
CASSGLAPETQYF
TGTGCCAGCAGCGGACTAGCGCCAGAGACCCAGTACTTC
>TRBV2|14|TRBD1|many|TRBJ1-5
CASSGTGRDQPQHF
TGTGCCAGCAGTGGGACAGGGCGGGATCAGCCCCAGCATTTT
>TRBV2|16|TRBD1|NA|TRBJ2-2
CASGQTGQGVPGELFF
TGTGCCAGCGGACAGACGGGACAGGGGGTCCCCGGGGAGCTGTTTTTT
>TRBV6-1|15|NA|many|TRBJ1-1
CASIKRWQQNTEAFF
TGTGCCAGCATTAAAAGGTGGCAGCAGAACACTGAAGCTTTCTTT
>TRBV2|14|NA|many|TRBJ1-6
CASSEDHLGSPLHF
TGTGCCAGCAGTGAAGATCATTTGGGTTCACCCCTCCACTTT
>TRBV6-1|13|NA|many|TRBJ1-2
CASRGEISDGYTF
TGTGCCAGCAGGGGAGAAATATCCGATGGCTACACCTTC
>TRBV25-1|18|NA|few|TRBJ1-5
CASSGPLDDPNSNQPQHF
TGTGCCAGCAGTGGACCCTTGGACGATCCCAATAGCAATCAGCCCCAGCATTTT
>TRBV19|15|TRBD1|few|TRBJ1-4
CASRDNRGANEKLFF
TGTGCCAGTAGGGATAACAGGGGCGCTAATGAAAAACTGTTTTTT
>TRBV27|16|NA|NA|TRBJ2-6
CASSSLGGFGANVLTF
TGTGCCAGCAGTTCATTAGGGGGTTTCGGGGCCAACGTCCTGACTTTC
>TRBV6-5|14|NA|many|TRBJ2-5
CASSYSANQETQYF
TGTGCCAGCAGTTACTCGGCTAATCAAGAGACCCAGTACTTC
>TRBV12-3/TRBV12-4|14|TRBD2|many|TRBJ2-5
CASSPEVAGGAQYF
TGTGCCAGCAGTCCGGAAGTAGCGGGGGGGGCCCAGTACTTC
>TRBV19|13|NA|NA|TRBJ2-2
CASSIWGTGELFF
TGTGCCAGTAGTATCTGGGGGACCGGGGAGCTGTTTTTT
>TRBV28|14|NA|many|TRBJ2-3
CASSLVLVIGTQYF
TGTGCCAGCAGTTTGGTGCTAGTGATAGGTACGCAGTATTTT
>TRBV30|13|NA|NA|TRBJ1-2
CAWNRAVGYGYTF
TGTGCCTGGAACAGGGCCGTGGGCTATGGCTACACCTTC
>TRBV29-1|13|TRBD1|few|TRBJ1-5
CSVEGDRGRPQHF
TGCAGCGTTGAAGGAGACAGGGGCAGGCCCCAGCATTTT
>TRBV2|15|TRBD2|many|TRBJ2-5
CASSAGTSGQETQYF
TGTGCCAGCAGTGCCGGGACTAGCGGCCAAGAGACCCAGTACTTC
>TRBV9|12|NA|few|TRBJ1-2
CASSQAWDGYTF
TGTGCCAGCAGCCAAGCATGGGATGGCTACACCTTC
>TRBV7-2|15|NA|NA|TRBJ2-5
CASSSRGWYQETQYF
TGTGCCAGCAGTTCACGGGGTTGGTACCAAGAGACCCAGTACTTC
>TRBV7-2|17|NA|once|TRBJ2-7
CVSSSRRYGTTIYEQYF
TGTGTCAGCAGCTCGCGGCGATACGGGACAACTATCTACGAGCAGTACTTC
>TRBV20-1|12|TRBD2|many|TRBJ2-5
CSATLAGETQYF
TGCAGTGCTACGCTAGCGGGAGAGACCCAGTACTTC
>TRBV7-2|14|NA|many|TRBJ2-5
CASSLVSNQETQYF
TGTGCCAGCAGCTTAGTTAGCAACCAAGAGACCCAGTACTTC
>TRBV7-2|13|NA|once|TRBJ2-1
CASSSLSGGEQFF
TGTGCCAGCAGCTCCCTCAGTGGAGGCGAGCAGTTCTTC
>TRBV7-2|11|NA|many|TRBJ2-5
CASRVGETQYF
TGTGCCTCCAGGGTCGGGGAGACCCAGTACTTC
>TRBV20-1|14|NA|many|TRBJ1-2
CSAVTAPGDYGYTF
TGCAGTGCCGTAACAGCCCCGGGCGACTATGGCTACACCTTC
>TRBV27|14|NA|many|TRBJ1-6
CASSEVFYNSPLHF
TGTGCCAGCAGTGAGGTGTTTTATAATTCACCCCTCCACTTT
>TRBV19|17|TRBD1|NA|TRBJ2-5
CASSIIPGQGPQETQYF
TGTGCCAGTAGTATAATCCCGGGACAGGGGCCTCAAGAGACCCAGTACTTC
>TRBV6-2/TRBV6-3|19|NA|NA|TRBJ2-7
CASSYSSTQGRLLSYEQYF
TGTGCCAGCAGTTACTCCTCGACGCAGGGGCGACTTCTCTCCTACGAGCAGTACTTC
>TRBV28|14|NA|many|TRBJ1-1
CASSLPGMNTEAFF
TGTGCCAGCAGTTTACCCGGAATGAACACTGAAGCTTTCTTT
>TRBV29-1|12|NA|many|TRBJ2-7
CSVERTGDEQYF
TGCAGCGTTGAGCGCACGGGGGACGAGCAGTACTTC
>TRBV6-1|15|NA|few|TRBJ1-5
CASRIGTNSNQPQHF
TGTGCCAGCAGGATAGGGACGAATAGCAATCAGCCCCAGCATTTT
>TRBV11-2|13|NA|many|TRBJ1-1
CASSLYLNTEAFF
TGTGCCAGCAGCTTATATTTGAACACTGAAGCTTTCTTT
>TRBV30|10|NA|NA|TRBJ1-2
CAWSVLSYTF
TGTGCCTGGAGTGTACTAAGCTACACCTTC
>TRBV12-3/TRBV12-4|15|NA|NA|TRBJ2-6
CASRPGLSGANVLTF
TGTGCCAGCAGGCCAGGACTCTCTGGGGCCAACGTCCTGACTTTC
>TRBV5-1|14|NA|once|TRBJ2-3
CASSRTLYEDTQYF
TGCGCCAGCAGCCGTACACTCTATGAAGATACGCAGTATTTT
>TRBV19|11|NA|NA|TRBJ2-7
CASSTLGEQYF
TGTGCCAGTAGTACCCTGGGCGAGCAGTACTTC
>TRBV7-3|14|NA|few|TRBJ2-2
CASSTKGDTGELFF
TGTGCCAGCAGCACTAAGGGGGACACCGGGGAGCTGTTTTTT
>TRBV28|17|TRBD2|NA|TRBJ2-5
CASSSPPGLFYQETQYF
TGTGCCAGCAGCTCCCCCCCGGGACTATTTTACCAAGAGACCCAGTACTTC